At least ten counts were recorded for the clone carrying this TCR beta chain. Antigen: not known. Symptoms, serum thyroxine and TRAb, thyroid ultrasound, and orbital computed tomography formed the diagnostic basis. The authors amplified TCR beta CDR3 regions from RNA transcripts. HTBI primers primed a first-round RT-PCR, and a second-round multiplex PCR followed. From the multiplex PCR reads, TCRdb called clonotypes with MiXCR, one entry per CDR3 protein. This table has roughly 1.1 million distinct CDR3 sequences, about two fifths appearing once. These data belong to a study of Graves' ophthalmopathy and Graves' hyperthyroidism. Study-wide findings and caveats: Blood contained most expanded thyroid clonotypes exceeding 0.001 frequency. The model achieved approximately 71% sensitivity and about 76% specificity for ophthalmopathy progression.

With 6 bases removed from V and 2 bases from J, the gap between germline ends came to 14 bases. Germline CDR1 is SQVTM and CDR2 is ANQGSEA. The CDR3 sequence is 13 residues long. The rearrangement joins TRBV29-1 to TRBJ2-7; D gene ambiguous. This clonotype originated in an adult man with Graves' hyperthyroidism. The sample was peripheral blood or thyroid tissue (not recorded which). The CDR3 sequence: CSVGPDPAYEQYF. CDR3 in DNA: TGCAGCGTAGGACCCGACCCAGCCTACGAGCAGTACTTC.